This T cell receptor beta chain was recorded in a study of tumor-infiltrating lymphocytes in primary liver carcinoma. Total RNA (approximately 450 ng) served as template for TCR beta cDNA synthesis primed by a constant-region primer. Researchers made the TCR beta libraries by running three nested multiplex PCR rounds with slightly modified ARM-PCR. TRBV1-TRBV30 forward primers and a C-beta reverse primer were used in the first two PCR rounds, which each ran for about 9 cycles. MiXCR, run by TCRdb on the multiplex PCR reads, gives a single entry per CDR3 protein. The table lists tens of thousands of distinct CDR3 sequences, approximately 70% of them singletons. From unsorted bulk tissue weighing roughly 18-31 mg, DNA and RNA were co-extracted. Whole-study findings and limits: Tumor top-250-clone fractions significantly exceeded those of blood (p = 0.039). All five tumor regions shared only about 8-24% of top clones.

The CDR3 is made up of 15 amino acids. CDR1 and CDR2 (germline): MGHDK, SYGVNS. J lost 7 bases, V lost 5 bases, and 11 bases had no gene match. This clonotype has ten or more counts. Its matching antigen is unknown. The source of this sequence is a man between 40 and 49 years old with primary liver carcinoma and hepatitis B virus infection. Sequences were obtained from liver tumor tissue from sampling region 1. The subset is: tumor region T1, superior pole. The chain links TRBV25-1 to TRBJ2-1; TRBD1 aligns across 7 bases. CDR3 bases: TGTGCCAGCAGTCCCCCGACAGGGATGAATAATGAGCAGTTCTTC. It encodes CASSPPTGMNNEQFF.